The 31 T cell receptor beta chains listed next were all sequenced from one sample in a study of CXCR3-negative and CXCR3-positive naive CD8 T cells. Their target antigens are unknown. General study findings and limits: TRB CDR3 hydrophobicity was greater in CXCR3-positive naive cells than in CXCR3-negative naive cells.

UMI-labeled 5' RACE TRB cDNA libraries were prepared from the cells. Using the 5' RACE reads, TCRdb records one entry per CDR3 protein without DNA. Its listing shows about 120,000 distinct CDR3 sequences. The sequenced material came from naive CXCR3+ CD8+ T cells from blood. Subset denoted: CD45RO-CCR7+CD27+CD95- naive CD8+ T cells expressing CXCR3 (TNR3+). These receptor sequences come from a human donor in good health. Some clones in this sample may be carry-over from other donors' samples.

The CDR3 spells CASSQPGLARELFF. The rearrangement uses TRBV3-1 and TRBJ2-2; TCRdb gives TRBD2 as the D gene, but with no DNA this cannot be confirmed. The germline V gene encodes CDR1 LGHDT and CDR2 YNNKEL (reference sequence). The CDR3 runs to 14 residues.

CDR3 protein: CASSTGLGPDTQYF. The chain recombines TRBV7-9 with TRBJ2-3; the D call from TCRdb, TRBD1, cannot be confirmed without DNA. CDR1 is SEHNR, CDR2 FQNEAQ, per germline (reference sequence). The CDR3 contains 14 residues. Full variable domain (rest looked up from reference TRBV7-9 and TRBJ2-3): DTGVSQNPRHKITKRGQNVTFRCDPISEHNRLYWYRQTLGQGPEFLTYFQNEAQLEKSRLLSDRFSAERPKGSFSTLEIQRTEQGDSAMYLCASSTGLGPDTQYFGPGTRLTVL.

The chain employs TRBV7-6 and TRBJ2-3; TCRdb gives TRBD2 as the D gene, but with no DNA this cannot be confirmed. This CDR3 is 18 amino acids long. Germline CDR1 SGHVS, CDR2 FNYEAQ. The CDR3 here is CASSLSPQAGGNTDTQYF.

The CDR3 sequence is CAWSVPRGSATNEKLFF. The chain couples TRBV30 to TRBJ1-4; TCRdb's D call, TRBD1, is unchecked because there is no DNA. Germline V gene lookup returns CDR1 GTSNPN and CDR2 SVGIG (reference sequence). The CDR3 spans 17 residues.

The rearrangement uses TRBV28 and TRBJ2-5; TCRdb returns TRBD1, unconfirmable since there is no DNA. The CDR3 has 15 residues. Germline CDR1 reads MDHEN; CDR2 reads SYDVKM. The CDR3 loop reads CASTTRQNILETQYF.

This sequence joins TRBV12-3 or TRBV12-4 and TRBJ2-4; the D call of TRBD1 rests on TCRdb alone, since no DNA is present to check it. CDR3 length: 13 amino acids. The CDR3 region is CASSSGPIGIQYF.

CDR3 loop: CSVSGADISYEQYF. This chain joins TRBV29-1 and TRBJ2-7; TCRdb gives TRBD2 as the D gene, but with no DNA this cannot be confirmed. The CDR3 is 14 residues long. The germline V gene has CDR1 SQVTM and CDR2 ANQGSEA.

CDR3: CASSPGRGAYEQYF. This chain uses TRBV27 with TRBJ2-7; TCRdb's D call, TRBD1, is unchecked because there is no DNA. The CDR3 is 14 residues long. Per the germline V gene, CDR1 is MNHEY and CDR2 is SMNVEV (reference sequence).

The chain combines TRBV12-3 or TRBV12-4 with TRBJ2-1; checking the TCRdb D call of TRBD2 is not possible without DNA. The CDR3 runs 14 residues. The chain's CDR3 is CASSLTSGSNEQFF.

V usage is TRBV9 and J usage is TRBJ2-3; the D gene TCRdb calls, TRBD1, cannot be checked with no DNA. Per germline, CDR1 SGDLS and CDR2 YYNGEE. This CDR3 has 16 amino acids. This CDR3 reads CASSGPGQGFTDTQYF.

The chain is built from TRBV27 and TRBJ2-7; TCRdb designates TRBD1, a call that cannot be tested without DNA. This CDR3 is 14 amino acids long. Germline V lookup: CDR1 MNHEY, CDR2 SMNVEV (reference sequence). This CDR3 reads CASSPPGPYIEQYF.

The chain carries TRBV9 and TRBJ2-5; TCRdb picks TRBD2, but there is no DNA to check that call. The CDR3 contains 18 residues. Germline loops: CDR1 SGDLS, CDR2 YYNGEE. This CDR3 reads CASSGSGLAGALQETQYF. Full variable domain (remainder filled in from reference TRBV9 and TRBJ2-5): DSGVTQTPKHLITATGQRVTLRCSPRSGDLSVYWYQQSLDQGLQFLIQYYNGEERAKGNILERFSAQQFPDLHSELNLSSLELGDSALYFCASSGSGLAGALQETQYFGPGTRLLVL.

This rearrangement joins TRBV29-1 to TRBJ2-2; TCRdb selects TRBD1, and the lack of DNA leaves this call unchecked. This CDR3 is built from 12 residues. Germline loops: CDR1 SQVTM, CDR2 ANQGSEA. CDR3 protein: CSVDRETGELFF.

The CDR3 is CSVDWGRDIQETQYF. V gene TRBV29-1 combines with J gene TRBJ2-5; the D gene TCRdb calls, TRBD1, cannot be checked with no DNA. In germline, CDR1 is SQVTM, CDR2 ANQGSEA. The CDR3 loop spans 15 amino acids.

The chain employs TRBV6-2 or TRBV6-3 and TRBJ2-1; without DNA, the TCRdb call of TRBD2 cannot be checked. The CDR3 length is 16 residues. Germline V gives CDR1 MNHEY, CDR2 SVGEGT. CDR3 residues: CASSYTLAGAYNKQFF.

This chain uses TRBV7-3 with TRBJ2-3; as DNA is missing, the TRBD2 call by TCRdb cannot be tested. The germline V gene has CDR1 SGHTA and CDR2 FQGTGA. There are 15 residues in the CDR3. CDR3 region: CASSLYSGTTDTQYF. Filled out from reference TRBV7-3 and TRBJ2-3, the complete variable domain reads GAGVSQTPSNKVTEKGKYVELRCDPISGHTALYWYRQSLGQGPEFLIYFQGTGAADDSGLPNDRFFAVRPEGSVSTLKIQRTERGDSAVYLCASSLYSGTTDTQYFGPGTRLTVL.

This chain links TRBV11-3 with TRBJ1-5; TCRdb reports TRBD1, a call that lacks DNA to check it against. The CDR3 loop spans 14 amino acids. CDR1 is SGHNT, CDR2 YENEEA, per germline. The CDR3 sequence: CANTFGAVNQPQHF.

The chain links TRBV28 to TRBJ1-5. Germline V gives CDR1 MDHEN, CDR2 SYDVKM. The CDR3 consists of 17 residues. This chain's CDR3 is CASSLGPQPYSNQPQHF.

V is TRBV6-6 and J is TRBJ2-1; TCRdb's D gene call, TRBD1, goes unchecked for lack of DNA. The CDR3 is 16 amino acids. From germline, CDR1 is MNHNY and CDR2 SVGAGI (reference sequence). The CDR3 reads CASSYSQGKLYNEQFF.

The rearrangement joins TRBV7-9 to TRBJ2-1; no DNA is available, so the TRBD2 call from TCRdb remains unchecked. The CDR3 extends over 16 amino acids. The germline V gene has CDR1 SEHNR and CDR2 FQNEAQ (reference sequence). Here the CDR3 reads CASSFLGTSPTNEQFF.

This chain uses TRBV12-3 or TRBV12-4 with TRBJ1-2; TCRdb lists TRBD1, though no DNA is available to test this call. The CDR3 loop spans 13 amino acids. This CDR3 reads CASSYGTGHDYTF.

CDR3 amino acids: CSARDSLPVVDSLLETQYF. The chain joins TRBV20-1 to TRBJ2-5; TCRdb's assignment of TRBD2 cannot be checked, as there is no DNA. CDR1 DFQATT and CDR2 SNEGSKA come from the germline V gene (reference sequence). The length of the CDR3 is 19 residues.

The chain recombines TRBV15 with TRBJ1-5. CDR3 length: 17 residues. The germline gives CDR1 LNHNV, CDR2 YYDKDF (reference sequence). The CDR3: CATSRDWNGDSNQPQHF. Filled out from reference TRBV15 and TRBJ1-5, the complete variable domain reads DAMVIQNPRYQVTQFGKPVTLSCSQTLNHNVMYWYQQKSSQAPKLLFHYYDKDFNNEADTPDNFQSRRPNTSFCFLDIRSPGLGDTAMYLCATSRDWNGDSNQPQHFGDGTRLSIL.

Here the CDR3 reads CSVRTATEYNEQFF. The chain has TRBV29-1 and TRBJ2-1. Germline loops: CDR1 SQVTM, CDR2 ANQGSEA. This CDR3 spans 14 amino acids.

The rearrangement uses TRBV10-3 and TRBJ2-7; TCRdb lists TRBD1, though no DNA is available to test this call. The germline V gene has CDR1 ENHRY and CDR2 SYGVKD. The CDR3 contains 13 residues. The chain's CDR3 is CASRTGGFDEQYF.

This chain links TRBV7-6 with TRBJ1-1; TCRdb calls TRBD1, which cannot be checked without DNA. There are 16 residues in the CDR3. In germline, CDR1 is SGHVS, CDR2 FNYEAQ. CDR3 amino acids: CASSLEGQGANTEAFF.

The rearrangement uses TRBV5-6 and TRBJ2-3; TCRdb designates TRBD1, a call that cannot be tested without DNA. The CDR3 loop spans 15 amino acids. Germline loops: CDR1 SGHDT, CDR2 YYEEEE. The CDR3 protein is CASSFATGTADTQYF. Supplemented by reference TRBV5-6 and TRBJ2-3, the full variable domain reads DAGVTQSPTHLIKTRGQQVTLRCSPKSGHDTVSWYQQALGQGPQFIFQYYEEEERQRGNFPDRFSGHQFPNYSSELNVNALLLGDSALYLCASSFATGTADTQYFGPGTRLTVL.

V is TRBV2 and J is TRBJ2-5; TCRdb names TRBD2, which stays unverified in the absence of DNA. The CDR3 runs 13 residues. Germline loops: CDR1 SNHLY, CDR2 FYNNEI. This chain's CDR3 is CASESGLGETQYF.

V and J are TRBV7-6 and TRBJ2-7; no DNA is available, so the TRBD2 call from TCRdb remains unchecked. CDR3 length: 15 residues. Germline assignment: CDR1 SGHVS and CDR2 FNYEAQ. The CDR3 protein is CASSRERRFVYEQYF. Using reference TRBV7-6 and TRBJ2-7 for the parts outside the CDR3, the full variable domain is GAGVSQSPRYKVTKRGQDVALRCDPISGHVSLYWYRQALGQGPEFLTYFNYEAQQDKSGLPNDRFSAERPEGSISTLTIQRTEQRDSAMYRCASSRERRFVYEQYFGPGTRLTVT.

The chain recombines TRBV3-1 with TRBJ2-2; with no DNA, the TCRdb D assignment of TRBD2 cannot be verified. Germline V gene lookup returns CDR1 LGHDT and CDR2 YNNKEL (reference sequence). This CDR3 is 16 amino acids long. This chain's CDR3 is CASSQDGGRRTGELFF.

CDR3 in amino acids: CASSPDRAGEKLFF. The chain links TRBV6-5 to TRBJ1-4; TCRdb's D call, TRBD1, is unchecked because there is no DNA. The CDR3 is 14 residues long. Looked up from germline, CDR1 is MNHEY and CDR2 is SVGAGI.